This paragraph reports one TCR beta chain. Its antigen is still unknown. Sequencing instrument: Illumina HiSeq 2000. The TCR beta cDNA libraries were made using 5'RACE template switching, a step that added both a universal primer site and unique molecular identifiers. Priming for cDNA synthesis came from the TCR beta constant segment, and two successive PCR amplification steps followed. The study's processing was this. MIGEC handled demultiplexing of the reads and grouping by UMI, while MiTCR was used to assemble and quantify clonotypes. To remove erroneous sequences, TCR cDNA sequences were retained only when supported by two or more reads. The tcR package was used for downstream repertoire analysis, with clonotypes matched between fractions based on CDR3 nucleotide sequence plus V segment. Antigen specificity was annotated against VDJdb with VDJmatch, allowing one amino acid substitution in CDR3. TCRdb reprocessed the reads, so every CDR3 protein sequence counts as one entry and DNA is not shown. These V and J calls originate from TCRdb's pipeline instead of the authors' own analysis. The record for this sample contains fewer than 400,000 distinct CDR3 sequences. Of the sample, around a tenth falls within the top ten clones.

HCMV serostatus was determined by detecting HCMV-specific IgG in serum with a commercial ELISA kit. Peripheral blood mononuclear cells were isolated from blood by Ficoll density gradient centrifugation. The sample originates from a study of T cells expressing NK-cell markers (dated by TCRdb to 2018 to 2020). Concerning the study at large: In sorted CD3+CD56+NKG2C+, CD3+CD56+NKG2C- and CD3+CD56-NKG2C+ T-cell subsets from roughly 8 donors, TCR beta-chain repertoires were profiled. Illumina HiSeq 2000/2500, MiSeq or NextSeq was used to sequence libraries as 2 x 150 bp reads. All eight donors whose samples were sequenced were randomly selected healthy volunteers, three of them men and five women. Of the eight sequenced donors, seven were found to be HCMV-seropositive and one was found to be HCMV-seronegative.

The CDR3 runs 13 amino acids, cysteine and phenylalanine included. DNA is not on record. CDR1 GTSNPN and CDR2 SVGIG were looked up in the germline V gene (reference sequence). Findings and caveats that apply to the study as a whole: For six donors, the dominant CD3+CD56+NKG2C+ clonotypes were among the top 10 CD8+ clonotypes and accounted for about 1.0-8% of CD8+ T cells. It remained unclear whether the expanded NKG2C-expressing T cell clones were specific for HCMV antigens. Those dominant clonotypes were again the most abundant among CD3+CD56-NKG2C+ cells in a handful of donors, at about 28.3-60.1%.

The sequence is built from TRBV30 and TRBJ1-1. The sequence was collected from a woman between 50 and 59 years old in good health. Donor details come from another sample of the same person, matched by shared clones. Sequenced: blood T cells: a sorted CD56 or NKG2C T cell subset, CD4+ or CD8+ T cells, or bulk PBMC T cells (not recorded which). Here the CDR3 is given as CAWSKGRNTEAFF. The entire variable domain, with the stretches around the CDR3 drawn from the reference TRBV30 and TRBJ1-1 proteins, is SQTIHQWPATLVQPVGSPLSLECTVEGTSNPNLYWYRQAAGRGLQLLFYSVGIGQISSEVPQNLSASRPQDRQFILSSKKLLLSDSGFYLCAWSKGRNTEAFFGQGTRLTVV.